This TCR beta chain was recorded in a study of shared clonotypes between healthy human individuals. Study information: Ranging from 18 to 49 in age, donors were two women and three men.

Profiled with immunoSEQ multiplex PCR; TCRdb holds only in-frame clones, not every one. Here the sample spans approximately 2.3 million clones, approximately 93% being singletons. This CDR3 comprises 16 residues. Deletions cut 4 bases from V and 5 bases from J, with 20 bases between. Germline values: CDR1 LNHNV, CDR2 YYDKDF (reference sequence). The receptor was derived from a man younger than 35 in good health. Some clones in this sample may be carry-over from other donors' samples. The sequenced sample consisted of naive CD4+ T cells from PBMCs. Stated subset: CD45RA+ positively selected. The chain carries TRBV15 and TRBJ2-5; perhaps D is TRBD1 or TRBD2 (5 bases each). CDR3 loop: CATSKEAPGRGETQYF. The DNA for the CDR3 is TGTGCCACCAGCAAAGAGGCCCCGGGACGTGGCGAGACCCAGTACTTC.